What follows are 30 T cell receptor beta chains derived from one specimen sequenced in a study of early T cells in non-severe SARS-CoV-2 infection. Via MiXCR, TCRdb re-called the 5' RACE reads, giving one row per CDR3 protein. The table shows 50,000 to 85,000 distinct CDR3 sequences, with around 8.7% occurring only once. Sequencing input: whole blood. Receptor source: an adult who was a healthcare worker with PCR-confirmed SARS-CoV-2 infection or an uninfected control (not recorded which).

Only a few counts were recorded for this clonotype. The CDR3 sequence: CASSYHAGPTQETQYF. CDR3 nucleotide sequence: TGTGCCAGCAGTTACCATGCGGGGCCTACCCAAGAGACCCAGTACTTC. The chain employs TRBV6-2 or TRBV6-3 and TRBJ2-5; a possible D gene is TRBD2 (6 bases). This CDR3 has 16 residues. Trimming left V 2 bases short and J 1 base short, with 14 bases between. CDR1 MNHEY and CDR2 SVGEGT come from the germline V gene.

This clonotype has ten or more counts. This chain uses TRBV5-1 with TRBJ1-1, with D unresolved. V was shortened by 4 bases and J by 1 base, with 8 bases between the two germline ends. The CDR3 contains 13 residues. Germline CDR1 SGHRS, CDR2 YFSETQ. The CDR3 region is CASSPKGNTEAFF. The CDR3, as DNA: TGCGCCAGCAGCCCCAAAGGGAACACTGAAGCTTTCTTT.

This clonotype has a handful of counts. V usage is TRBV27 and J usage is TRBJ2-3; 7 positions agree with TRBD2. Trimming at V came to 6 bases and at J to 2 bases, leaving 11 bases not matched to a gene. The CDR3 has 16 amino acids. Germline CDR1 reads MNHEY; CDR2 reads SMNVEV (reference sequence). This chain's CDR3 is CASSRTPGTNTDTQYF. Here the CDR3 DNA reads TGTGCCAGCAGCCGAACTCCCGGGACTAACACAGATACGCAGTATTTT.

Many counts were recorded for this clonotype. This chain uses TRBV27 with TRBJ1-2; 8 bases align to TRBD1. This CDR3 has 15 residues. The germline gives CDR1 MNHEY, CDR2 SMNVEV (reference sequence). Germline trimming cut 4 bases from V and 4 bases from J; bases unmatched to any gene: 8. The CDR3 nucleotides are TGTGCCAGCAGTTACAAAAGGACAGGGACCTATGGCTACACCTTC. It yields the protein CASSYKRTGTYGYTF.

This clonotype was seen many times. The chain employs TRBV19 and TRBJ2-1; 8 bases are shared with TRBD1. Germline V lookup: CDR1 LNHDA, CDR2 SQIVND (reference sequence). The V gene end was trimmed by 7 bases and the J gene end by 4 bases; junction bases not matched to a gene: 6. This CDR3 has 14 residues. CDR3 in amino acids: CASIGGQVYNEQFF. DNA for the CDR3: TGTGCCAGTATTGGGGGACAGGTATACAATGAGCAGTTCTTC.

This clonotype was recorded at least ten times. The genes are TRBV4-1 and TRBJ1-1; 7 nucleotides match TRBD1. V shed 0 bases, J shed 5 bases, and the junction held 9 bases outside the gene matches. Germline V lookup: CDR1 MGHRA, CDR2 YSYEKL. The CDR3 is made up of 16 amino acids. CDR3 bases: TGCGCCAGCAGCCAAGAGGTTTACAGGGGAGGAACTGAAGCTTTCTTT. Its translation: CASSQEVYRGGTEAFF.

Ten or more counts support this clonotype. CDR3 protein: CASSFDEETQYF. CDR3 nucleotides: TGTGCCAGCAGCTTTGACGAGGAGACCCAGTACTTC. This chain uses TRBV21-1 with TRBJ2-5. TRBV21-1 is a pseudogene segment. The CDR3 spans 12 residues.

A note on this clonotype: Since a much larger clone is just one base distant, this may be a read error. The chain employs TRBV19 and TRBJ2-1, with 9 bases identical to TRBD2. This CDR3 has 13 residues. Germline CDR1 reads LNHDA; CDR2 reads SQIVND (reference sequence). CDR3 sequence: CGAAGGPYNGQFF. DNA for the CDR3: TGTGGCGCGGCGGGAGGGCCCTACAATGGGCAGTTCTTC.

The table lists this clonotype with a few counts. The chain carries TRBV9 and TRBJ2-3; 8 nucleotides agree with TRBD2. The germline V gene has CDR1 SGDLS and CDR2 YYNGEE. The CDR3 has 16 amino acids. J was trimmed by 6 bases and V by 3 bases; bases with no gene match: 12. DNA for the CDR3: TGTGCCAGCAGCGCGGGAGGGAGGACGACCTGGGATACGCAGTATTTT. Protein: CASSAGGRTTWDTQYF.

The chain joins TRBV30 to TRBJ2-7; TRBD1 matches at 9 bases. CDR3 length: 16 residues. Germline V lookup: CDR1 GTSNPN, CDR2 SVGIG (reference sequence). After removal of 0 bases from V and 5 bases from J, the junction contained 11 bases not matched to a gene. CDR3 sequence (DNA): TGTGCCTGGAGTGTACGGGACCGGAGGGACAGGGACGAGCAGTACTTC. Amino acid sequence: CAWSVRDRRDRDEQYF.

The chain recombines TRBV7-2 with TRBJ2-7; the match to TRBD2 covers 11 bases. The V gene's germline CDR1 is SGHTA and CDR2 FQGNSA. V was pared by 3 bases and J by 5 bases, with 3 bases of the junction left unmatched. The CDR3 extends over 14 amino acids. The CDR3 sequence is CASSLTSGINEQYF. In DNA form, the CDR3 reads TGTGCCAGCAGCTTGACTAGCGGGATCAACGAGCAGTACTTC.

This rearrangement joins TRBV12-3 or TRBV12-4 to TRBJ1-1; D unclear. This CDR3 region has 13 residues. Trimming stripped 4 bases from V and 4 bases from J, with 10 bases between. The DNA for the CDR3 is TGTGCCAGCAGTTCCGTATTGAGCACTGAAGCTTTCTTT. It encodes CASSSVLSTEAFF.

This clonotype was seen just once. A much larger clone differs from this one at a single base, so this may be a read error. This sequence joins TRBV7-6 and TRBJ2-3; 9 bases line up with TRBD1. In germline, CDR1 is SGHVS, CDR2 FNYEAQ. The CDR3 is 16 residues long. The CDR3 DNA reads TGTGCCACCAGCTTAACCGGACAGGGGACGGCAGATACGCAGTATTTT. This translates into CATSLTGQGTADTQYF.

This clonotype has at least ten counts. The chain has TRBV20-1 and TRBJ1-2, with 9 bases aligning to TRBD1. The V gene end was trimmed by 6 bases and the J gene end by 0 bases; junction bases not matched to a gene: 8. Germline V lookup: CDR1 DFQATT, CDR2 SNEGSKA (reference sequence). This CDR3 region has 15 residues. DNA for the CDR3: TGCAGTGCCAGGGGGACAGGGAGAACTAACTATGGCTACACCTTC. It codes for CSARGTGRTNYGYTF.

This clonotype was seen a handful of times. The rearrangement uses TRBV27 and TRBJ2-3; D gene ambiguous. With 5 bases removed from V and 1 base from J, the gap between germline ends came to 10 bases. The CDR3 is 14 amino acids. Germline V gives CDR1 MNHEY, CDR2 SMNVEV (reference sequence). CDR3 loop: CASSRPGRTDTQYF. The DNA of the CDR3 is TGTGCCAGCAGTCGGCCCGGACGCACAGATACGCAGTATTTT.

The chain recombines TRBV12-3 or TRBV12-4 with TRBJ2-7, with 9 bases matching TRBD1. CDR3 length: 13 amino acids. The J segment lost 2 bases and the V segment lost 7 bases, leaving 3 bases of the junction unmatched. CDR3 DNA: TGTGCCAGCAAACAGGGGGCGACCTACGAGCAGTACTTC. It is translated as CASKQGATYEQYF.

The table lists this clonotype with a few counts. The rearrangement links TRBV7-6 to TRBJ2-5; TRBD2 might be the D (6 bases). Deletions cut 5 bases from V and 1 base from J, with 23 bases between. The length of the CDR3 is 18 residues. Germline V gene sequence: CDR1 SGHVS, CDR2 FNYEAQ. This chain's CDR3 is CASSLPSVGSGSQETQYF. The CDR3 DNA reads TGTGCCAGCAGCCTACCAAGTGTGGGTAGCGGAAGCCAAGAGACCCAGTACTTC.

This chain joins TRBV2 and TRBJ2-1; D unclear. V was cut by 1 base and J by 6 bases, with 10 bases left in between. Per the germline V gene, CDR1 is SNHLY and CDR2 is FYNNEI. CDR3 length: 14 residues. As DNA, the CDR3 is TGTGCCAGCAGTGAAGTAAGACTCAGCAATGAGCAGTTCTTC. Translated: CASSEVRLSNEQFF.

This clonotype was detected ten times or more. The J gene is TRBJ2-3, the V gene TRBV20-1; 8 nucleotides align to TRBD1. Trimming cost V 5 bases and J 0 bases; bases outside gene matches: 10. The CDR3 has 16 amino acids. From germline, CDR1 is DFQATT and CDR2 SNEGSKA (reference sequence). CDR3 region: CSAQGTTGASTDTQYF. CDR3 in DNA: TGCAGTGCTCAAGGGACGACAGGGGCAAGCACAGATACGCAGTATTTT.

This clonotype came up a few times. The V gene is TRBV12-3 or TRBV12-4, the J gene TRBJ1-6; D uncertain. Trimming took off 5 bases at V and 8 bases at J, with 7 bases between the two ends. The CDR3 length is 12 residues. The CDR3 protein is CASSLSDSPLHF. The DNA for the CDR3 is TGTGCCAGCAGTCTAAGCGATTCACCCCTCCACTTT.

This clonotype was seen only a few times. The rearrangement uses TRBV28 and TRBJ2-2; D unclear. This CDR3 region has 13 residues. Trimming stripped 6 bases from V and 0 bases from J, with 5 bases between. Germline-derived CDR1 and CDR2 are MDHEN and SYDVKM. The CDR3 DNA is TGTGCCAGCAGAGGGTCGAACACCGGGGAGCTGTTTTTT. Translated, it gives CASRGSNTGELFF.

The chain couples TRBV7-3 to TRBJ2-1; 9 nucleotides align to TRBD2. The germline gives CDR1 SGHTA, CDR2 FQGTGA. Trimming at V came to 2 bases and at J to 4 bases, leaving 6 bases not matched to a gene. This CDR3 comprises 16 residues. The DNA for the CDR3 is TGTGCCAGCAGCTTACCTGGCGGGAGGGGATACAATGAGCAGTTCTTC. Translation gives CASSLPGGRGYNEQFF.

This clonotype was detected many times. The V call is TRBV5-1, the J call TRBJ2-3; weak D call: TRBD2 (5 bases). Germline V gene data show CDR1 as SGHRS and CDR2 as YFSETQ. The CDR3 consists of 15 residues. V dropped 0 bases and J dropped 0 bases, with 8 bases sitting between them. CDR3 in amino acids: CASSLEPGSTDTQYF. The CDR3 coding sequence is TGCGCCAGCAGCTTGGAGCCGGGAAGCACAGATACGCAGTATTTT.

The rearrangement links TRBV18 to TRBJ2-2; 10 nucleotides align to TRBD2. This CDR3 has 16 amino acids. Germline V gene data show CDR1 as KGHSH and CDR2 as LQKENI. Trimming removed 1 base from V and 4 bases from J; junction bases left unmatched: 3. The CDR3, as DNA: TGTGCCAGCTCACCACTCCGGACTAGCGGCACCGGGGAGCTGTTTTTT. Residues: CASSPLRTSGTGELFF.

This clonotype was recorded many times. This chain connects TRBV12-3 or TRBV12-4 to TRBJ1-1; D unresolved. Trimming cost V 3 bases and J 7 bases, with 24 bases left between them. The CDR3 length is 17 residues. CDR3 nucleotide sequence: TGTGCCAGCAGTTTCCTCCCGGGGAGGAGACTGAACCTTGAAGCTTTCTTT. Translating gives CASSFLPGRRLNLEAFF.

This clonotype showed up many times. The chain employs TRBV7-7 and TRBJ2-1; tentative D call: TRBD2 (6 bases). V shed 1 base and J shed 0 bases, with 7 bases lying between them. Per germline, CDR1 SSHAT and CDR2 FNYEAQ (reference sequence). The CDR3 is 15 amino acids. The CDR3 coding sequence is TGTGCCAGCAGCTTAGACGGGAGCTCCTACAATGAGCAGTTCTTC. This codes for CASSLDGSSYNEQFF.

In this sample, this clonotype turned up a few times. V is TRBV28 and J is TRBJ2-7; no firm D call. Deletions cut 11 bases from V and 2 bases from J, with 22 bases between. Per germline, CDR1 MDHEN and CDR2 SYDVKM. The CDR3 totals 15 residues. In DNA form, the CDR3 reads TGTGCCGCGGCCCGTACCGTGGACCACCCCTACGAGCAGTACTTC. Translating gives CAAARTVDHPYEQYF.

The chain couples TRBV20-1 to TRBJ2-7, with D maybe TRBD2 (6 bases). Germline V gene sequence: CDR1 DFQATT, CDR2 SNEGSKA (reference sequence). CDR3 length: 16 amino acids. V lost 0 bases and J lost 4, with 19 bases in between. As DNA, the CDR3 is TGCAGTGCTAGAGATAGCTTAGGGCTAGCGAGTTACGAGCAGTACTTC. Translation: CSARDSLGLASYEQYF.

Many counts were recorded for this clonotype. This rearrangement joins TRBV27 to TRBJ2-7, with unresolved D. Per germline, CDR1 MNHEY and CDR2 SMNVEV (reference sequence). The ends were cut back, 7 bases at V and 1 base at J, with 14 bases in the middle. This CDR3 spans 14 amino acids. The CDR3 DNA follows: TGTGCCAGCACTCGTTTGTCCGGGTCCTACGAGCAGTACTTC. Encoded protein: CASTRLSGSYEQYF.

The V call is TRBV18, the J call TRBJ2-6; D unclear. V lost 2 bases to trimming and J lost 0 bases, with 8 bases between them. This CDR3 is 16 amino acids long. Germline V gene data show CDR1 as KGHSH and CDR2 as LQKENI. The CDR3 sequence: CASSPELGSGANVLTF. The DNA for the CDR3 is TGTGCCAGCTCACCAGAACTCGGCTCTGGGGCCAACGTCCTGACTTTC.